The T cell receptor (beta chain) described here comes from a study of blood T cells in healthy people across ages. Donors ranged from roughly 6 to 90 years old and were healthy Caucasians in Russia. The CDR3 is 14 residues long. Trimming took 7 bases from V and 12 from J, leaving 25 bases between them. Germline CDR1 is LNHDA and CDR2 is SQIVND (reference sequence). Alongside a J-beta primer mix, a sample-barcoded 5' primer served in a second PCR lasting roughly 7 to 12 cycles. TCRdb re-called the 5' RACE reads with MiXCR, one entry per CDR3 protein. The table lists 1.5 million to 2 million distinct CDR3 sequences, 28% of them singletons, with 6.5% to 8.5% in the top ten.

The rearrangement links TRBV19 to TRBJ2-7; either TRBD1 or TRBD2 may supply D (6 bases each). Sequencing was done on a sample of blood. This receptor was taken from a woman in her 30s in good health. CDR3 sequence reads: CASTQGGAGTIMYF. The CDR3 DNA sequence: TGTGCCAGTACCCAAGGGGGAGCGGGTACGATTATGTACTTC.